This T cell receptor (beta chain) was documented in a study of T cell repertoires in ileal Crohn's disease. Adults with ileal or ileocolonic Crohn's disease and an indication for resection were eligible. Per sample, around 0.55 micrograms of biopsy DNA were TCRB immunosequenced. Method: immunoSEQ multiplex PCR; TCRdb's copy keeps in-frame clones and lacks some. The sample yields 15,000 or so clones, around 84% seen once. General study findings and limits: Compared with non-smokers, active smokers at surgery showed more clonal expansions.

Germline V gives CDR1 MNHEY, CDR2 SVGAGI. V lost 6 bases to trimming and J lost 4 bases; unmatched junction nucleotides: 9. The CDR3 length is 14 residues. As for this clone: What it recognizes is unknown.

The receptor's source is an adult with Crohn's disease. Sequencing input: ileal tissue. The chain combines TRBV6-5 with TRBJ2-7; the match to TRBD1 covers 7 bases. CDR3 sequence: CASRPGQAFYEQYF. Here the CDR3 DNA reads TGTGCCAGCAGACCCGGACAGGCTTTTTACGAGCAGTACTTC.